Shown below are 22 T cell receptor beta chains from a single sample sequenced in a study of type 1 regulatory T cells. No antigen has been identified for these receptors. Using its own MiXCR run on the reads, TCRdb lists one record per CDR3 protein. In the table there are tens of thousands of distinct CDR3 sequences, 10% to 15% of which are singletons. Sequenced: cultured non-Tr1 T cells, either the whole culture or a sorted T cell fraction (not recorded which). These receptor sequences come from a human donor in good health.

Only a few counts were recorded for this clonotype. The chain joins TRBV20-1 to TRBJ2-3; TRBD2 matches 9 bases. Germline V gene lookup returns CDR1 DFQATT and CDR2 SNEGSKA (reference sequence). With 2 bases clipped from V and 2 bases from J, the junction kept 2 bases outside the gene matches. The CDR3 runs 14 residues. CDR3 coding DNA: TGCAGTGCTAGACTAGCGGGAAACACAGATACGCAGTATTTT. Translating gives CSARLAGNTDTQYF.

The sample holds a few counts of this clonotype. The gene calls are TRBV5-1 and TRBJ2-2; D is ambiguous. CDR1 and CDR2 from the germline V gene are SGHRS and YFSETQ. CDR3 size: 13 residues. V was shortened by 1 base and J by 3 bases, with 4 bases between the two germline ends. The CDR3 loop is CASSLSDTGELFF. DNA for the CDR3: TGCGCCAGCAGCTTGTCAGACACCGGGGAGCTGTTTTTT.

V is TRBV28 and J is TRBJ1-2; 9 nucleotides line up with TRBD1. Germline V CDR1 and CDR2: MDHEN, SYDVKM. The CDR3 is made up of 15 amino acids. Trimming removed 8 bases from V and 4 bases from J; junction bases left unmatched: 11. In DNA form, the CDR3 reads TGTGCCAGCGCCCCCGGGGGGACAGGGAGCTATGGCTACACCTTC. Translating gives CASAPGGTGSYGYTF.

The chain joins TRBV7-6 to TRBJ2-1, with 7 bases that match TRBD2. The germline V gene has CDR1 SGHVS and CDR2 FNYEAQ. CDR3 length equals 14 residues. J gave up 1 base and V 3 bases, and 0 bases lay outside the gene matches. The CDR3, as DNA: TGTGCCAGCAGCTTCGGGAGGTCCTACAATGAGCAGTTCTTC. Its protein is CASSFGRSYNEQFF.

There are a few counts of this clonotype. The CDR3 here is CSAEGLAGANEQYF. In DNA, the CDR3 is TGCAGTGCCGAGGGACTAGCGGGAGCAAACGAGCAGTACTTC. V is TRBV20-1 and J is TRBJ2-7; 14 positions agree with TRBD2. The CDR3 loop spans 14 amino acids. The germline gives CDR1 DFQATT, CDR2 SNEGSKA (reference sequence). V was pared by 6 bases and J by 5 bases, with 6 bases of the junction left unmatched.

This clonotype was seen only a few times. The CDR3: CASSRQAIHNEQFF. The CDR3 DNA follows: TGTGCCAGCAGCCGACAGGCCATCCACAATGAGCAGTTCTTC. The gene calls are TRBV6-2 or TRBV6-3 and TRBJ2-1; TRBD1 is a possible D gene (6 bases). V was pared by 6 bases and J by 5 bases, with 14 bases between. The CDR3 covers 14 residues. Germline V CDR1 and CDR2: MNHEY, SVGEGT.

This clonotype has at least ten counts. The chain has TRBV5-1 and TRBJ2-5; D remains ambiguous. Germline V gene sequence: CDR1 SGHRS, CDR2 YFSETQ. The CDR3 length is 15 residues. Trimming cost V 0 bases and J 1 base, with 10 bases left between them. Here the CDR3 DNA reads TGCGCCAGCAGCTTGGGGGCACAGATCCAAGAGACCCAGTACTTC. This gives the protein CASSLGAQIQETQYF.

The chain joins TRBV5-5 to TRBJ2-5, with 9 nucleotides matching TRBD2. Germline lookup yields CDR1 SGHKS and CDR2 YYEKEE (reference sequence). The CDR3 is 16 residues long. V dropped 3 bases and J dropped 5; count of bases not matched to a gene: 11. For the CDR3, the DNA is TGTGCCAGCAGCTCGGAGCGGGGGGCCTCCGAGGAGACCCAGTACTTC. Amino acids: CASSSERGASEETQYF.

A few counts support this clonotype. The CDR3 DNA is TGTGCCAGCAGAAGAACGGCAGGGCCATATGGCTACACCTTC. Translated: CASRRTAGPYGYTF. The rearrangement joins TRBV27 to TRBJ1-2; possibly TRBD1 for D (5 bases). The CDR3 consists of 14 residues. V lost 6 bases, J lost 5 bases, and 16 bases lay in between. Germline CDR1 and CDR2: MNHEY and SMNVEV (reference sequence).

V usage is TRBV28 and J usage is TRBJ1-5, with D hard to call. Germline CDR1 MDHEN, CDR2 SYDVKM. This CDR3 comprises 14 residues. The ends were cut back, 8 bases at V and 0 bases at J, with 11 bases in the middle. The CDR3 protein is CASGRPNSNQPQHF. The CDR3 DNA sequence: TGTGCCAGCGGCCGCCCGAATAGCAATCAGCCCCAGCATTTT.

This clonotype was seen ten or more times. The chain is built from TRBV6-6 and TRBJ1-5, with D unclear. The CDR3 is 14 residues long. V was pared by 7 bases and J by 1 base, with 11 bases between. CDR1 is MNHNY, CDR2 SVGAGI, per germline (reference sequence). CDR3 DNA sequence: TGTGCCAGCACCCCGGCGGGGAGCAATCAGCCCCAGCATTTT. This sequence encodes CASTPAGSNQPQHF.

This clonotype was recorded many times. The chain links TRBV20-1 to TRBJ1-1; D uncertain. Germline assignment: CDR1 DFQATT and CDR2 SNEGSKA (reference sequence). The CDR3 contains 13 residues. V was shortened by 3 bases and J by 0 bases, with 8 bases between the two germline ends. The CDR3 region is CSASGVLNTEAFF. CDR3 coding DNA: TGCAGTGCTAGCGGGGTGCTGAACACTGAAGCTTTCTTT.

This clonotype was observed a handful of times. The chain is built from TRBV12-3 or TRBV12-4 and TRBJ2-2; TRBD2 is a possible D gene (6 bases). CDR3 length: 15 amino acids. With 5 bases removed from V and 2 bases from J, the gap between germline ends came to 12 bases. The chain's CDR3 is CASSHRSGNTGELFF. DNA for the CDR3: TGTGCCAGCAGTCATCGTAGCGGTAACACCGGGGAGCTGTTTTTT.

This clonotype was counted ten times or more. The chain has TRBV7-8 and TRBJ2-7; D might be TRBD1 or TRBD2, each matching 6 bases. This CDR3 region has 17 residues. Trimming cost V 5 bases and J 7 bases, with 27 bases left between them. Germline loops: CDR1 SGHVS, CDR2 FQNEAQ. The CDR3 protein is CASSPPRREKPQGEQYF. The CDR3 DNA reads as TGTGCCAGCAGCCCCCCGAGGAGGGAAAAACCCCAGGGGGAGCAGTACTTC.

This clonotype was picked up many times. The gene calls are TRBV14 and TRBJ2-1; no definite D call. Trimming cost V 0 bases and J 9 bases, with 9 bases left between them. Germline lookup yields CDR1 SGHDN and CDR2 FVKESK. The CDR3 totals 13 residues. The CDR3 DNA follows: TGTGCCAGCAGCCAAGATTTAGGAAGTGAGCAGTTCTTC. The encoded protein is CASSQDLGSEQFF.

In regard to this clonotype: A much bigger clone sits one base away, suggesting this may be a read error. CDR3 sequence: CASTQDREQCF. The CDR3 DNA reads as TGTGCCAGCACCCAGGACCGCGAGCAGTGCTTC. This chain connects TRBV6-5 to TRBJ2-7; D gene ambiguous. CDR3 length: 11 amino acids. In germline, CDR1 is MNHEY, CDR2 SVGAGI.

The chain has TRBV6-2 or TRBV6-3 and TRBJ2-7; 10 bases are a match to TRBD2. Per the germline V gene, CDR1 is MNHEY and CDR2 is SVGEGT. CDR3 size: 14 residues. V dropped 6 bases and J dropped 3; count of bases not matched to a gene: 5. The CDR3 here is CASSGLAANYEQYF. CDR3 sequence (DNA): TGTGCCAGCAGCGGACTAGCGGCCAACTACGAGCAGTACTTC.

At least ten counts were recorded for this clonotype. The chain couples TRBV20-1 to TRBJ1-5; 9 bases align to TRBD1. The length of the CDR3 is 13 residues. After removal of 6 bases from V and 6 bases from J, the junction contained 6 bases not matched to a gene. Germline lookup yields CDR1 DFQATT and CDR2 SNEGSKA (reference sequence). The CDR3, as DNA: TGCAGTGCCCTACAGGGGGCGGGTCAGCCCCAGCATTTT. Translated: CSALQGAGQPQHF.

This clonotype was detected many times. The chain is built from TRBV27 and TRBJ1-2; D possibly corresponds to TRBD1 (5 bases). The germline V and J ends were trimmed by 4 bases and 6 bases, with 12 bases remaining between them. The germline CDR1 and CDR2 sequences are MNHEY and SMNVEV (reference sequence). CDR3 length: 13 residues. This CDR3 reads CASSWGEGHGYTF. The CDR3 nucleotides are TGTGCCAGCAGTTGGGGGGAGGGGCATGGCTACACCTTC.

This clonotype showed up many times. The chain joins TRBV6-5 to TRBJ1-1; 10 bases line up with TRBD1. J lost 4 bases, V lost 3 bases, and 2 bases had no gene match. Germline V gene data show CDR1 as MNHEY and CDR2 as SVGAGI. The CDR3 spans 14 residues. The CDR3 here is CASSYGTGATEAFF. The CDR3 DNA sequence: TGTGCCAGCAGTTATGGGACAGGGGCCACTGAAGCTTTCTTT.

J is TRBJ2-7 and V is TRBV4-3; the match to TRBD2 covers 8 bases. Germline V gene data show CDR1 as LGHNA and CDR2 as YSLEER. The CDR3 is 15 amino acids. V dropped 0 bases and J dropped 4; count of bases not matched to a gene: 5. The CDR3 here is CASSQEIAGWYEQYF. The CDR3, as DNA: TGCGCCAGCAGCCAAGAAATAGCGGGATGGTACGAGCAGTACTTC.

There are many counts of this clonotype. V usage is TRBV9 and J usage is TRBJ2-1; D possibly corresponds to TRBD2 (7 bases). Per the germline V gene, CDR1 is SGDLS and CDR2 is YYNGEE. V lost 1 base and J lost 7, with 15 bases in between. The CDR3 runs to 15 residues. CDR3 sequence (DNA): TGTGCCAGCAGCGTAATCGGCGGGGGCGATAATGAGCAGTTCTTC. It is translated as CASSVIGGGDNEQFF. Together with reference TRBV9 and TRBJ2-1, the CDR3 gives the full variable domain: DSGVTQTPKHLITATGQRVTLRCSPRSGDLSVYWYQQSLDQGLQFLIQYYNGEERAKGNILERFSAQQFPDLHSELNLSSLELGDSALYFCASSVIGGGDNEQFFGPGTRLTVL.